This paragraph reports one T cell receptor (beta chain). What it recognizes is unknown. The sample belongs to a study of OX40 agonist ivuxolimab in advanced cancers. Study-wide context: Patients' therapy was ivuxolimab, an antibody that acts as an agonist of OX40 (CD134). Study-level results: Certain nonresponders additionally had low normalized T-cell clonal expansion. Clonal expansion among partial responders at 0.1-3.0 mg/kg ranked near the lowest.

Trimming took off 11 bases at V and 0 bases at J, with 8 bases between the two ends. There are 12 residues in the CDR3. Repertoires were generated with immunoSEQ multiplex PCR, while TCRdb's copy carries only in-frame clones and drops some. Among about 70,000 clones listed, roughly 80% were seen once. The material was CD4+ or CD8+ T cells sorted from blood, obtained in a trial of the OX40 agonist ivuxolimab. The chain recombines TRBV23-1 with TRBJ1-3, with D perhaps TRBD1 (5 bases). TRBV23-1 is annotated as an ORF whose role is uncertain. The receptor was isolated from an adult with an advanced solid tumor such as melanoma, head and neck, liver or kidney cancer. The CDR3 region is CAQQVSGNTIYF. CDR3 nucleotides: TGCGCCCAACAGGTCTCTGGAAACACCATATATTTT.